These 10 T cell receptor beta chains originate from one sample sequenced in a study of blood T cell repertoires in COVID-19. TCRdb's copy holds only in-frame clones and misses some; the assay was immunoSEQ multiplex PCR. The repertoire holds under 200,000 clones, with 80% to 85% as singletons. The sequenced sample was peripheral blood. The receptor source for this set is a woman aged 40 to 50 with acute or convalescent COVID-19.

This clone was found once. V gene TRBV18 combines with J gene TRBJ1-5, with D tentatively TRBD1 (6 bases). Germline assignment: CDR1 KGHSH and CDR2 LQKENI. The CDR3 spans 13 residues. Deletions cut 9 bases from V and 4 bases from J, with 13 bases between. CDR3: CASRQVLNQPQHF. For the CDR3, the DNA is TGTGCCAGTCGACAGGTACTTAATCAGCCCCAGCATTTT.

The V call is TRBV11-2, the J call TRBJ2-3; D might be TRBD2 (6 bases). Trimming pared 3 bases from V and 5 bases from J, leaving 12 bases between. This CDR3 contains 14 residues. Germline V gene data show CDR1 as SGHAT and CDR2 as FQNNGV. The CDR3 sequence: CASSFGRNKDTQYF. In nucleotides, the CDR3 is TGTGCCAGCAGCTTCGGGAGAAATAAAGATACGCAGTATTTT. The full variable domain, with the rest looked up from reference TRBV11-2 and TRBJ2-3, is EAGVAQSPRYKIIEKRQSVAFWCNPISGHATLYWYQQILGQGPKLLIQFQNNGVVDDSQLPKDRFSAERLKGVDSTLKIQPAKLEDSAVYLCASSFGRNKDTQYFGPGTRLTVL.

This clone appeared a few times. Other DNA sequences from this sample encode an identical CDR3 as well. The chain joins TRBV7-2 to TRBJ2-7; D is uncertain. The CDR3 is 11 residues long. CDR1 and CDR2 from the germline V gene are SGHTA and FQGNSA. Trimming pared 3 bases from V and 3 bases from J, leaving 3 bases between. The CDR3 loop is CASSFLYEQYF. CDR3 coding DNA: TGTGCCAGCAGCTTCCTCTACGAGCAGTACTTC.

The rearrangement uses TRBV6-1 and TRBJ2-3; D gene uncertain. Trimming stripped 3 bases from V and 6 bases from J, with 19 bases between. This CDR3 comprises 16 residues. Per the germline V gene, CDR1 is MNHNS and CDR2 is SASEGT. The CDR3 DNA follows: TGTGCCAGCAGTGAGACCCTAGGCACCGACTGGGATACGCAGTATTTT. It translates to CASSETLGTDWDTQYF.

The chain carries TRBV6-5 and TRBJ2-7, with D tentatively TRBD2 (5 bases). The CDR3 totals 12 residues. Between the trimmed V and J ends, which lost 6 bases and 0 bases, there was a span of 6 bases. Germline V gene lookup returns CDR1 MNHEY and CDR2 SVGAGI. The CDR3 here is CASRDSSYEQYF. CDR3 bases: TGTGCCAGCAGGGACTCCTCCTACGAGCAGTACTTC.

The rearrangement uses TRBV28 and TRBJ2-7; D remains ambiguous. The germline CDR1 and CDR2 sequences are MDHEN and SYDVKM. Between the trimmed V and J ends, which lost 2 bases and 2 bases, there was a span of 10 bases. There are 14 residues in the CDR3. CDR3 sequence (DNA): TGTGCCAGCAGTTTAGAGAACAGAGCCTACGAGCAGTACTTC. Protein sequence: CASSLENRAYEQYF.

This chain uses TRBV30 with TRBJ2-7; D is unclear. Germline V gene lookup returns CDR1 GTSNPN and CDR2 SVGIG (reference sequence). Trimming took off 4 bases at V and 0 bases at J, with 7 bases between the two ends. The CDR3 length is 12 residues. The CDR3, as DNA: TGTGCCTGGACACTAAGCTCCTACGAGCAGTACTTC. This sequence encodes CAWTLSSYEQYF.

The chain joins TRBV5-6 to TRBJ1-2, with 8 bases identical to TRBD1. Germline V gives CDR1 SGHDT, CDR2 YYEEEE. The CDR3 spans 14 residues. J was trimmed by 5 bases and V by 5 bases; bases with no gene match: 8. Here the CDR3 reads CASRPGQGWYGYTF. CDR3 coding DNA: TGTGCCAGCAGACCCGGACAGGGCTGGTATGGCTACACCTTC.

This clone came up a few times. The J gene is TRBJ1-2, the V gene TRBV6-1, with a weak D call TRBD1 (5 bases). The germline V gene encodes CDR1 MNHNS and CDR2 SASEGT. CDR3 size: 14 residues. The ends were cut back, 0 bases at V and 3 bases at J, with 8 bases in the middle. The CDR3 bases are TGTGCCAGCAGTGAAGCCCAGGGCCACTATGGCTACACCTTC. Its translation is CASSEAQGHYGYTF.

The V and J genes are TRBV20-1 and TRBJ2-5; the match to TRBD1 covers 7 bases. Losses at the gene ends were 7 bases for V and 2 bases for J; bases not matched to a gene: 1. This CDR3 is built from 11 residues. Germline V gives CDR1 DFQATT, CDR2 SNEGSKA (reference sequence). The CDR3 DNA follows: TGCAGTGGGGGACAGCAAGAGACCCAGTACTTC. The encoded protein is CSGGQQETQYF.